The 25 T cell receptor beta chains reported below all come from one sample, sequenced in a study of T cell responses to AZD1222 COVID-19 vaccine. The protocol was immunoSEQ multiplex PCR, while the TCRdb copy is restricted to in-frame clones and leaves out a portion. The sample yields 250,000 to 300,000 clones, around 93% seen once. The source material was peripheral blood, sampled 28 days after the second AZD1222 dose. The receptor set was obtained from an adult who received the AZD1222 COVID-19 vaccine.

V is TRBV4-1 and J is TRBJ2-2; no reliable D call. The CDR3 totals 13 residues. The germline CDR1 and CDR2 sequences are MGHRA and YSYEKL. V was cut by 7 bases and J by 7 bases, with 13 bases left in between. CDR3 DNA sequence: TGCGCCAGCACCTCTTTTCTAGGCGGGGAGCTGTTTTTT. It codes for CASTSFLGGELFF.

The genes are TRBV7-8 and TRBJ1-5; tentative D call: TRBD1 (5 bases). Trimming stripped 2 bases from V and 3 bases from J, with 11 bases between. CDR3 length: 15 residues. Germline V gives CDR1 SGHVS, CDR2 FQNEAQ. The CDR3 coding sequence is TGTGCCAGCAGCTTAAGTGTGACAGACAATCAGCCCCAGCATTTT. Translation gives CASSLSVTDNQPQHF.

This sequence joins TRBV5-6 and TRBJ2-4, with TRBD1 as a possible D gene (5 bases). This CDR3 has 15 residues. Germline CDR1 SGHDT, CDR2 YYEEEE. The V end was cut by 3 bases, the J end by 1 base, with 11 bases between. CDR3 DNA sequence: TGTGCCAGCAGCTCAGGGCGGTGGGCCAAAAACATTCAGTACTTC. This sequence encodes CASSSGRWAKNIQYF.

V gene TRBV3-1 (or the pseudogene TRBV3-2) combines with J gene TRBJ1-1; maybe TRBD1 (5 bases). This CDR3 spans 14 amino acids. Trimming removed 0 bases at V and 10 bases at J, with 15 bases between. Germline CDR1 LGHDT, CDR2 YNNKEL (reference sequence). The CDR3 spells CASSQDTGHRGAFF. For the CDR3, the DNA is TGTGCCAGCAGCCAAGATACAGGCCACAGAGGAGCTTTCTTT.

The chain employs TRBV24-1 and TRBJ2-3; D not resolved. CDR1 is KGHDR and CDR2 is SFDVKD in the germline V gene. V lost 5 bases to trimming and J lost 2 bases, with 13 bases between them. The CDR3 contains 15 residues. CDR3 amino acids: CATSASAPNTDTQYF. CDR3 nucleotides: TGTGCCACCAGTGCATCGGCCCCAAACACAGATACGCAGTATTTT.

The chain has TRBV5-6 and TRBJ1-6, with D possibly being TRBD1 (5 bases). V lost 0 bases to trimming and J lost 10 bases, with 11 bases between them. The CDR3 contains 14 residues. The germline V gene has CDR1 SGHDT and CDR2 YYEEEE. The CDR3 DNA reads as TGTGCCAGCAGCTTGGGCGGGGGGAAGTCACCCCTCCACTTT. It codes for CASSLGGGKSPLHF.

The rearrangement links TRBV28 to TRBJ2-7, with 11 bases lining up with TRBD1. Germline CDR1 reads MDHEN; CDR2 reads SYDVKM. The CDR3 length is 16 residues. J lost 3 bases, V lost 4 bases, and 8 bases had no gene match. This CDR3 reads CASSSTGTGGIYEQYF. The CDR3 DNA sequence: TGTGCCAGCAGTTCGACCGGGACAGGGGGAATCTACGAGCAGTACTTC.

Only one count was recorded for this clone. The chain is built from TRBV21-1 and TRBJ2-7. TRBV21-1 represents a pseudogene. The CDR3 has 14 residues. Written as DNA, the CDR3 is TGTGCCAGCAGCAAAGTAGGGGGGCAGGCCGAGCAGTACTTC. It specifies CASSKVGGQAEQYF.

This clone is a singleton in its sample. The chain is built from TRBV9 and TRBJ1-1; no clear D. Trimming left V 4 bases short and J 1 base short, with 14 bases between. CDR1 is SGDLS, CDR2 YYNGEE, per germline. The CDR3 has 15 amino acids. For the CDR3, the DNA is TGTGCCAGCAGCATGACCGAACGGACGAACACTGAAGCTTTCTTT. It is translated as CASSMTERTNTEAFF.

This chain uses TRBV7-9 with TRBJ1-1; perhaps TRBD1 as D (5 bases). V lost 5 bases and J 6 bases, leaving 7 bases between the germline ends. Germline CDR1 is SEHNR and CDR2 is FQNEAQ (reference sequence). The CDR3 runs 11 residues. CDR3 amino acids: CASSTGPEAFF. The CDR3 DNA reads TGTGCCAGCAGCACGGGACCTGAAGCTTTCTTT.

This clone was seen more than once but under ten times. The rearrangement links TRBV21-1 to TRBJ1-1. TRBV21-1 is a pseudogene locus. This CDR3 has 9 residues. This CDR3 reads CASCPEAFF. For the CDR3, the DNA is TGTGCCAGCTGTCCTGAAGCTTTCTTT.

The rearrangement uses TRBV7-2 and TRBJ2-1, with 13 bases identical to TRBD2. CDR3 length equals 16 residues. Trimming cost V 0 bases and J 9 bases; bases outside gene matches: 5. CDR1 and CDR2 (germline): SGHTA, FQGNSA. The CDR3: CASSLARTSGSGEQFF. In nucleotides, the CDR3 is TGTGCCAGCAGCTTAGCAAGGACTAGCGGGAGCGGTGAGCAGTTCTTC.

The chain recombines TRBV5-4 with TRBJ2-1; D gene unclear. CDR1 is SGHNT, CDR2 YYREEE, per germline (reference sequence). The CDR3 contains 16 residues. V was cut by 0 bases and J by 0 bases, with 10 bases left in between. The CDR3 reads CASSLGSISSYNEQFF. The CDR3 DNA reads as TGTGCCAGCAGCTTGGGATCGATTAGCTCCTACAATGAGCAGTTCTTC. Drawing the rest from reference TRBV5-4 and TRBJ2-1, the complete variable domain is ETGVTQSPTHLIKTRGQQVTLRCSSQSGHNTVSWYQQALGQGPQFIFQYYREEENGRGNFPPRFSGLQFPNYSSELNVNALELDDSALYLCASSLGSISSYNEQFFGPGTRLTVL.

CDR3 in DNA: TGTGCCAGCACCGATGTGTACAGGGGTAATTCACCCCTCCACTTT. It codes for CASTDVYRGNSPLHF. This chain connects TRBV2 to TRBJ1-6; 7 bases match TRBD1. After removal of 7 bases from V and 6 bases from J, the junction contained 9 bases not matched to a gene. Germline V lookup: CDR1 SNHLY, CDR2 FYNNEI. This CDR3 is built from 15 residues.

The chain uses TRBV7-2 and TRBJ2-3, with no clear D. This CDR3 is built from 13 residues. Trimming took 3 bases from V and 4 from J, leaving 8 bases between them. CDR1 SGHTA and CDR2 FQGNSA come from the germline V gene. CDR3 sequence (DNA): TGTGCCAGCAGCTTTAGGTTGTCAGATACGCAGTATTTT. Translation gives CASSFRLSDTQYF.

This clone has only a few counts. This rearrangement joins TRBV28 to TRBJ1-2; D unresolved. Trimming cost V 6 bases and J 8 bases, with 13 bases left between them. This CDR3 has 12 residues. Germline values: CDR1 MDHEN, CDR2 SYDVKM. The DNA for the CDR3 is TGTGCCAGCAGCTGGACTGACTGGGGCTACACCTTC. Residues: CASSWTDWGYTF.

The chain uses TRBV10-3 and TRBJ1-2, with a possible D match to TRBD1 (6 bases). The length of the CDR3 is 14 residues. Deletions cut 3 bases from V and 3 bases from J, with 11 bases between. Germline V lookup: CDR1 ENHRY, CDR2 SYGVKD. The CDR3 here is CAISETGADYGYTF. DNA of the CDR3: TGTGCCATCAGTGAAACGGGGGCAGACTATGGCTACACCTTC.

J is TRBJ1-1 and V is TRBV4-3, with D uncertain. Trimming took 4 bases from V and 1 from J, leaving 13 bases between them. This CDR3 spans 15 amino acids. Per the germline V gene, CDR1 is LGHNA and CDR2 is YSLEER. In nucleotides, the CDR3 is TGCGCCAGCAGCCGAGACCCGGGAGGGAACACTGAAGCTTTCTTT. Residues: CASSRDPGGNTEAFF.

This sequence joins TRBV5-4 and TRBJ2-2; D is undetermined. Looked up from germline, CDR1 is SGHNT and CDR2 is YYREEE (reference sequence). The CDR3 sequence is 14 residues long. V lost 4 bases and J 0 bases, leaving 7 bases between the germline ends. CDR3 sequence: CASSLPTNTGELFF. In DNA form, the CDR3 reads TGTGCCAGCAGCCTCCCGACGAACACCGGGGAGCTGTTTTTT.

The chain couples TRBV4-1 to TRBJ1-5; D is unclear. V lost 1 base to trimming and J lost 3 bases, with 10 bases between them. This CDR3 is 15 amino acids long. Germline V lookup: CDR1 MGHRA, CDR2 YSYEKL. The CDR3 region is CASSQVSQFNQPQHF. The CDR3 DNA reads TGCGCCAGCAGCCAAGTGTCACAGTTCAATCAGCCCCAGCATTTT.

V is TRBV5-1 and J is TRBJ2-7; D is unclear. The CDR3 extends over 15 amino acids. Germline V lookup: CDR1 SGHRS, CDR2 YFSETQ. Trimming took off 0 bases at V and 4 bases at J, with 14 bases between the two ends. CDR3 region: CASSLAGPQRYEQYF. CDR3 bases: TGCGCCAGCAGCTTGGCAGGCCCACAACGATACGAGCAGTACTTC. The full variable domain, completed using reference TRBV5-1 and TRBJ2-7, is KAGVTQTPRYLIKTRGQQVTLSCSPISGHRSVSWYQQTPGQGLQFLFEYFSETQRNKGNFPGRFSGRQFSNSRSEMNVSTLELGDSALYLCASSLAGPQRYEQYFGPGTRLTVT.

The rearrangement links TRBV20-1 to TRBJ2-7, with 11 nucleotides matching TRBD1. CDR3 length equals 17 residues. The germline V gene encodes CDR1 DFQATT and CDR2 SNEGSKA (reference sequence). Losses at the gene ends were 3 bases for V and 3 bases for J; bases not matched to a gene: 13. The CDR3 coding sequence is TGCAGTGCTAGTACCCTTTCTGGGACAGGGGGTCTCTACGAGCAGTACTTC. Translation gives CSASTLSGTGGLYEQYF.

V gene TRBV28 combines with J gene TRBJ1-5; tentatively, D is TRBD1 (5 bases). The germline V and J ends were trimmed by 3 bases and 2 bases, with 14 bases remaining between them. The CDR3 extends over 16 amino acids. In germline, CDR1 is MDHEN, CDR2 SYDVKM. The CDR3 loop reads CASSLGLLQGNQPQHF. The CDR3 coding sequence is TGTGCCAGCAGTTTGGGCCTATTACAGGGCAATCAGCCCCAGCATTTT.

This chain uses TRBV20-1 with TRBJ1-2; TRBD1 matches at 7 bases. CDR3 length: 11 residues. Looked up from germline, CDR1 is DFQATT and CDR2 is SNEGSKA (reference sequence). The CDR3 is CRVTGDYGYTF. DNA of the CDR3: TGCAGAGTTACAGGGGACTATGGCTACACCTTC.

CDR3 sequence reads: CASSEGRGPNEQFF. In DNA, the CDR3 is TGTGCCAGCAGTGAGGGACGGGGGCCCAATGAGCAGTTCTTC. The gene calls are TRBV2 and TRBJ2-1; the D gene could be TRBD1 or TRBD2 (6 bases each). The CDR3 extends over 14 amino acids. Germline V lookup: CDR1 SNHLY, CDR2 FYNNEI. V lost 3 bases and J 6 bases, leaving 12 bases between the germline ends.